This T cell receptor beta chain was captured by sequencing in a study of tumor-infiltrating lymphocytes in primary liver carcinoma. Details on this clonotype: A junction end diverges from the germline sequence, so it may reflect a read error.

The input was roughly 0.5 ug total RNA; TCR beta cDNA was made from it with a constant-region primer. ARM-PCR, slightly modified, supplied the TCR beta libraries through three nested multiplex PCR rounds. TCRdb recomputed calls from the multiplex PCR reads with MiXCR, one row per CDR3 protein. Of about 180,000 distinct CDR3 sequences in the sample, roughly 60% are singletons; the top ten hold around 68%. For blood RNA, unsorted whole blood served as the source, and germline DNA was extracted too. Specimen: peripheral blood. The origin of this receptor is a man aged 35-49 years with primary liver carcinoma and hepatitis B virus infection.

Here the CDR3 reads CVSGSRSGRGQETQYF. The CDR3 coding sequence is TGTGTCAGCGGCTCCCGGAGCGGGAGAGGGCAAGAGACCCAGTACTTC. The chain carries TRBV11-2 and TRBJ2-5; 8 nucleotides match TRBD2. CDR1 SGHAT and CDR2 FQNNGV come from the germline V gene. The CDR3 covers 16 residues. The full variable domain, in which reference TRBV11-2 and TRBJ2-5 provide the parts outside the CDR3, is EAGVAQSPRYKIIEKRQSVAFWCNPISGHATLYWYQQILGQGPKLLIQFQNNGVVDDSQLPKDRFSAERLKGVDSTLKIQPAKLEDSAVYLCVSGSRSGRGQETQYFGPGTRLLVL.